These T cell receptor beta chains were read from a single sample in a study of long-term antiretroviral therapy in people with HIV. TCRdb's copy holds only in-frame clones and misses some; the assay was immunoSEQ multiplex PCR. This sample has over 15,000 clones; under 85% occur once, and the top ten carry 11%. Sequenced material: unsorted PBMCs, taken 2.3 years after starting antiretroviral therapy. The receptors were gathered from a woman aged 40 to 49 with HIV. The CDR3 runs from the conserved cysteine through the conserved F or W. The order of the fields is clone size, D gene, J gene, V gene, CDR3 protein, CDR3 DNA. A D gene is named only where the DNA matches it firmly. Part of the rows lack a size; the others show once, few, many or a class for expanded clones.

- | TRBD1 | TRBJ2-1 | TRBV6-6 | CASSLTGQANEQFF | TGTGCCAGCAGCCTAACTGGACAGGCCAATGAGCAGTTCTTC
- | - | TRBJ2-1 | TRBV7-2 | CASRLTLRNEQFF | TGTGCCAGCAGATTGACTCTACGAAATGAGCAGTTCTTC
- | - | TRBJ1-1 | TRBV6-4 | CASSDRGSNTEAFF | TGTGCCAGCAGTGACCGCGGGTCGAACACTGAAGCTTTCTTT
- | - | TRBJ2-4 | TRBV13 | CASSKGGHENIQYF | TGTGCCAGCAGCAAAGGGGGTCACGAAAACATTCAGTACTTC
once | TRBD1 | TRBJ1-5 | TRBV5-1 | CASSLSGGFNQPQHF | TGCGCCAGCAGCTTGTCAGGGGGATTCAATCAGCCCCAGCATTTT
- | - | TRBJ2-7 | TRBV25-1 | CASSEPSSYEQYF | TGTGCCAGCAGTGAACCGAGCTCCTACGAGCAGTACTTC
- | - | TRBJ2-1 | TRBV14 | CASSQDGGDQEQFF | TGTGCCAGCAGCCAAGATGGTGGGGATCAGGAGCAGTTCTTC
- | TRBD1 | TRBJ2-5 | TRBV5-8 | CASRKRTGQETQYF | TGTGCCAGCAGAAAGAGGACAGGCCAAGAGACCCAGTACTTC
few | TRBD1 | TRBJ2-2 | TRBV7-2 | CASSYGQGVAGELFF | TGTGCCAGCAGCTACGGACAGGGAGTCGCCGGGGAGCTGTTTTTT
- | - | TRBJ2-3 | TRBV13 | CASSLQGTPYTDTQYF | TGTGCCAGCAGCTTACAGGGGACTCCCTACACAGATACGCAGTATTTT
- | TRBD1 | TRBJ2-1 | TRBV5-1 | CASSSQGASATRSNEQFF | TGCGCCAGCAGCTCACAGGGGGCTAGCGCTACCCGGAGCAATGAGCAGTTCTTC
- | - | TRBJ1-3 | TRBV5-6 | CASSLPGSGNTIYF | TGTGCCAGCAGCTTGCCCGGCTCTGGAAACACCATATATTTT
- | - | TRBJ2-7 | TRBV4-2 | CASSQDTYEQYF | TGTGCCAGCAGCCAAGATACATACGAGCAGTACTTC
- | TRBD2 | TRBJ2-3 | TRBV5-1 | CATRLAGSTDTQYF | TGCGCCACCAGACTAGCGGGGAGCACAGATACGCAGTATTTT
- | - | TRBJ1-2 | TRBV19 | CASSIDWAVGDYGYTF | TGTGCCAGTAGTATAGATTGGGCAGTGGGAGACTATGGCTACACCTTC
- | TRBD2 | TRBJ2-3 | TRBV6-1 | CASSEWLAGNTDTQYF | TGTGCCAGCAGTGAATGGCTAGCGGGGAACACAGATACGCAGTATTTT
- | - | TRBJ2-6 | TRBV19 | CASSIGVSRSGANVLTF | TGTGCCAGTAGTATCGGAGTGAGCAGGAGCGGGGCCAACGTCCTGACTTTC
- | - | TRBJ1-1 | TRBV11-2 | CASSLWEDTEAFF | TGTGCCAGCAGCTTGTGGGAGGACACTGAAGCTTTCTTT
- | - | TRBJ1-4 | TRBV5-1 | CASSLWGAANEKLFF | TGCGCCAGCAGCTTGTGGGGCGCGGCTAATGAAAAACTGTTTTTT
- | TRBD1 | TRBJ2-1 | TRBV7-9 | CASSPAEGALSNEQFF | TGTGCCAGCAGCCCGGCAGAGGGGGCGTTATCAAATGAGCAGTTCTTC
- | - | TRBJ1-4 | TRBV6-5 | CATTGGFGEKLFF | TGTGCCACCACAGGTGGATTCGGTGAAAAACTGTTTTTT
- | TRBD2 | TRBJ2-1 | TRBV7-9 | CASSLGLAGAMMMDHEQFF | TGTGCCAGCAGCTTAGGTCTAGCGGGAGCGATGATGATGGACCATGAGCAGTTCTTC
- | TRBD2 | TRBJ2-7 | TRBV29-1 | CSVEGAFGLAGETYEQYF | TGCAGCGTTGAGGGGGCGTTCGGACTAGCGGGGGAGACCTACGAGCAGTACTTC
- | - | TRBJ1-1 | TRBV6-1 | CASSETLGGNTEAFF | TGTGCCAGCAGTGAAACTCTGGGGGGGAACACTGAAGCTTTCTTT
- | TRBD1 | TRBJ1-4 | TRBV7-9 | CASSTITGGNEKLFF | TGTGCCAGCAGCACGATAACAGGGGGTAATGAAAAACTGTTTTTT
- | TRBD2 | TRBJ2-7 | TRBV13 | CASSLAGGPSYEQYF | TGTGCCAGCAGCTTAGCGGGAGGGCCCTCCTACGAGCAGTACTTC
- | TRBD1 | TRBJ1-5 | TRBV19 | CASNRQGYQPQHF | TGTGCCAGTAATCGACAGGGTTACCAGCCCCAGCATTTT
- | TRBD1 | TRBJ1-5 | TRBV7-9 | CASSSAGDRGYQPQHF | TGTGCCAGCAGCTCAGCGGGGGACAGGGGATATCAGCCCCAGCATTTT
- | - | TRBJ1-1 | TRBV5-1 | CASSPLPGENTEAFF | TGCGCCAGCAGCCCCCTGCCAGGCGAGAACACTGAAGCTTTCTTT
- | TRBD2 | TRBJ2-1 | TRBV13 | CASSPYSGGSYNEQFF | TGTGCCAGCAGCCCGTATAGCGGGGGCTCCTACAATGAGCAGTTCTTC
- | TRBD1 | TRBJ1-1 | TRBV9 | CASSALQGGAEAFF | TGTGCCAGCAGCGCACTACAGGGGGGGGCTGAAGCTTTCTTT
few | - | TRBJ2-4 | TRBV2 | CASSGGAVYIQYF | TGTGCCAGCAGTGGGGGGGCCGTCTACATTCAGTACTTC
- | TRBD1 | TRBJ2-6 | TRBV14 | CASSHFGPGQLGSGANVLTF | TGTGCCAGCAGCCACTTCGGACCGGGACAGCTCGGCTCTGGGGCCAACGTCCTGACTTTC
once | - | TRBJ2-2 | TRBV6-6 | CASSYSTGGNTGELFF | TGTGCCAGCAGTTACTCGACCGGGGGGAACACCGGGGAGCTGTTTTTT
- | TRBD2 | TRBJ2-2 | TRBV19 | CASTGTSGRAIGELFF | TGTGCCAGTACCGGGACTAGCGGGAGAGCTATCGGGGAGCTGTTTTTT
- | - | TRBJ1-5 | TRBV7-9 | CASSLSGIGNQPQHF | TGTGCCAGCAGCTTATCGGGTATTGGCAATCAGCCCCAGCATTTT
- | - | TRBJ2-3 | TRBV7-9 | CASSGRTDTQYF | TGTGCCTCCTCTGGGAGAACAGATACGCAGTATTTT
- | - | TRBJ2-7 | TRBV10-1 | CASSARVSPYEQYF | TGCGCCAGCAGTGCGCGGGTTTCACCCTACGAGCAGTACTTC
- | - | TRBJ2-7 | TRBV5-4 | CASSLSTSHEQYF | TGTGCCAGCAGCTTGTCTACCTCCCACGAGCAGTACTTC
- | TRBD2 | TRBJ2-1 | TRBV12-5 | CASGLATGGPGNEQFF | TGTGCTAGTGGTTTGGCCACGGGGGGGCCGGGCAATGAGCAGTTCTTC
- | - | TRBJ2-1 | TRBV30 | CAWSVLNEQFF | TGTGCCTGGAGTGTTCTCAATGAGCAGTTCTTC
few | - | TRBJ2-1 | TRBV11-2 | CASSLVGGEQFF | TGTGCCAGCAGCTTAGTGGGGGGTGAGCAGTTCTTC
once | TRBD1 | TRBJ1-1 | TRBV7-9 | CASSGRTGEAFF | TGTGCCAGCAGCGGAAGGACAGGTGAAGCTTTCTTT
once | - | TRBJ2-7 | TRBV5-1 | CASTKTLQGSYEQYF | TGCGCCAGCACAAAAACCCTCCAGGGGTCCTACGAGCAGTACTTC
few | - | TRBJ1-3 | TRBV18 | CASSPAGRQSGNTIYF | TGTGCCAGCTCACCTGCAGGGCGACAATCTGGAAACACCATATATTTT
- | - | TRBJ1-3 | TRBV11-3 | CASSFDSSGNTIYF | TGTGCCAGCAGCTTCGACAGCTCTGGAAACACCATATATTTT
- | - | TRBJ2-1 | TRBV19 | CASSPSWTELGNEQFF | TGTGCCAGTAGTCCCTCTTGGACAGAATTGGGCAATGAGCAGTTCTTC
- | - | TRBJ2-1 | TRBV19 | CASSQSWGTYNEQFF | TGTGCCAGTAGTCAGTCGTGGGGAACCTACAATGAGCAGTTCTTC
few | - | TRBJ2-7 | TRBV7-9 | CASSLILHEQYF | TGTGCCAGCAGCTTGATACTCCACGAGCAGTACTTC
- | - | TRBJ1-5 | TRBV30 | CAWRAGGNQPQHF | TGTGCCTGGAGAGCAGGAGGCAATCAGCCCCAGCATTTT
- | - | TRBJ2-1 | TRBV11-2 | CASSLNYGDSYNEQFF | TGTGCCAGCAGTTTAAACTATGGCGACTCCTACAATGAGCAGTTCTTC
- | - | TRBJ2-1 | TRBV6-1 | CASSEAADRNEQFF | TGTGCCAGCAGTGAAGCGGCGGATCGCAATGAGCAGTTCTTC
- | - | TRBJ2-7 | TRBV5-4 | CASSVRDDPSYEQYF | TGTGCCAGCAGCGTCCGGGACGATCCTTCCTACGAGCAGTACTTC
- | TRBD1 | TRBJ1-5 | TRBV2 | CASSRDSSQPQHF | TGTGCCAGCAGTCGGGACAGCAGTCAGCCCCAGCATTTT
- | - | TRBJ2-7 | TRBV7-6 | CASSTRPLDPEQYF | TGTGCCAGCAGCACCCGGCCCCTCGACCCCGAGCAGTACTTC